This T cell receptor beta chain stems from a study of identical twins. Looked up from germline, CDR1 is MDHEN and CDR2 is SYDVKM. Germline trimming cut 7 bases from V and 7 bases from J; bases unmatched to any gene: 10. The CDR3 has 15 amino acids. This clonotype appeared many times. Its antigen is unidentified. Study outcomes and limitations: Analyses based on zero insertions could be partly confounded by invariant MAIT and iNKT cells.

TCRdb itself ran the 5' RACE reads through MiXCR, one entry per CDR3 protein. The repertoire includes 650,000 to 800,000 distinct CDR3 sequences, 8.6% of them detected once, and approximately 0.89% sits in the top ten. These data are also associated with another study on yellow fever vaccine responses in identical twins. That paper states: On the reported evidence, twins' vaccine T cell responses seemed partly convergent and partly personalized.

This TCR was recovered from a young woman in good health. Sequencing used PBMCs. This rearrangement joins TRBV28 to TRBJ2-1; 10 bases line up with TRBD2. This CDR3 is CASTGAGGPWNEQFF. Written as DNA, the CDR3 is TGTGCCAGCACTGGAGCGGGAGGGCCCTGGAATGAGCAGTTCTTC.